Shown below are 30 T cell receptor beta chains from a single sample sequenced in a study of blood T cells in healthy people across ages. Using a J-beta primer mix together with a sample-barcoded 5' primer, a second PCR was run for roughly 7 to 12 cycles. TCRdb used MiXCR to reprocess the 5' RACE reads, holding one entry per CDR3 protein. The sample includes 700,000 or so distinct CDR3 sequences, roughly 43% of them seen just once. The material sequenced was blood. These receptor sequences come from a man at least 80 years old in good health.

The rearrangement links TRBV6-6 to TRBJ2-5; tentative D call: TRBD1 (5 bases). This CDR3 has 16 amino acids. Trimming removed 6 bases at V and 4 bases at J, with 21 bases between. CDR1 MNHNY and CDR2 SVGAGI come from the germline V gene (reference sequence). The CDR3 region is CASSPIRTGEGETQYF. CDR3 bases: TGTGCCAGCAGCCCTATTAGAACAGGAGAAGGAGAGACCCAGTACTTC.

For this clonotype: An end of the junction differs from the germline gene, which may be a read error. The chain carries TRBV3-1 and TRBJ2-3; D is perhaps TRBD1 (6 bases). The CDR3 spans 15 residues. Per germline, CDR1 LGHDT and CDR2 YNNKEL (reference sequence). Here the CDR3 DNA reads TGTGCCAGCAGCCTAATAGGGACAAGCACAGATGCGCAGTATTTT. It yields the protein CASSLIGTSTDAQYF.

This clonotype occurred a few times. The chain recombines TRBV21-1 with TRBJ2-7; the table's D call of TRBD1 was not tested on the DNA. TRBV21-1 is a known pseudogene. This CDR3 has 13 amino acids. This CDR3 reads CAGFPGHPYEQYF. Written as DNA, the CDR3 is TGTGCCGGATTCCCGGGACATCCCTACGAGCAGTACTTC.

This clonotype came up a few times. The rearrangement uses TRBV25-1 and TRBJ2-2; unclear D gene. V was cut by 3 bases and J by 2 bases, with 7 bases left in between. Germline V gene data show CDR1 as MGHDK and CDR2 as SYGVNS. The CDR3 is 14 amino acids. The CDR3 region is CASSERINTGELFF. CDR3 in DNA: TGTGCCAGCAGTGAGCGGATAAACACCGGGGAGCTGTTTTTT.

The chain has TRBV12-3 or TRBV12-4 and TRBJ2-3, with 8 bases lining up with TRBD2. This CDR3 is built from 15 residues. J gave up 4 bases and V 8 bases, and 11 bases lay outside the gene matches. CDR3 sequence (DNA): TGTGCCAGCCTCCTGACGGGAGGGACCTCAGATACGCAGTATTTT. This gives the protein CASLLTGGTSDTQYF.

Note on this clonotype: One junction end disagrees with the germline gene, perhaps due to a read error. The chain combines TRBV5-1 with TRBJ2-1; D not certain. Germline V CDR1 and CDR2: SGHRS, YFSETQ. The CDR3 runs 15 residues. The CDR3 sequence is CASSLETRVWDEQFF. The CDR3 DNA sequence: TGTGCCAGCAGCCTCGAGACCCGCGTCTGGGATGAGCAGTTCTTC.

V gene TRBV15 combines with J gene TRBJ2-5, with TRBD2 identical over 8 bases. Near its end, the DNA agrees better with TRBJ2-7, so the J call may be wrong. The germline gives CDR1 LNHNV, CDR2 YYDKDF (reference sequence). The CDR3 contains 14 residues. Here the CDR3 DNA reads TGTGCCACCAGCAGATCGAGCGGGAGCTACGAGCAGTACTTC. It translates to CATSRSSGSYEQYF.

In this sample, this clonotype turned up once. The J gene is TRBJ2-2, the V gene TRBV29-1, with D perhaps matching TRBD1 or TRBD2 (5 bases each). Germline loops: CDR1 SQVTM, CDR2 ANQGSEA. V was shortened by 4 bases and J by 0 bases, with 12 bases between the two germline ends. This CDR3 has 15 amino acids. The CDR3 nucleotides read TGCAGCGTTGGGGGGAGACAGTCGAACACCGGGGAGCTGTTTTTT. Amino acids: CSVGGRQSNTGELFF.

This rearrangement joins TRBV3-1 to TRBJ1-4; possible D gene TRBD1, 5 bases. The CDR3 loop spans 15 amino acids. Germline CDR1 is LGHDT and CDR2 is YNNKEL (reference sequence). Trimming removed 3 bases from V and 8 bases from J, with 16 bases in between. The CDR3 bases are TGTGCCAGCAGCCAGGTGCAGATGGGGGACGAAAAACTGTTTTTT. Its translation: CASSQVQMGDEKLFF.

Details on this clonotype: This sequence may be a read error, since a much larger clone differs from it by one base. The chain recombines TRBV4-2 with TRBJ2-1, with 14 bases aligning to TRBD2. CDR1 and CDR2 from the germline V gene are LGHNA and YNFKEQ. CDR3 size: 15 residues. V lost 4 bases and J lost 8; bases outside the gene matches: 4. Here the CDR3 reads CASSPTSGRGDEQFF. CDR3 DNA sequence: TGTGCCAGCAGCCCGACTAGCGGGAGGGGTGATGAGCAGTTCTTC.

V usage is TRBV20-1 and J usage is TRBJ2-7, with 8 bases lining up with TRBD2. Germline-derived CDR1 and CDR2 are DFQATT and SNEGSKA (reference sequence). CDR3 length: 17 residues. Unmatched junction bases numbered 20, after V lost 5 bases and J lost 5 bases. The CDR3 here is CSAGDSGTAGDFHEQYF. The CDR3 DNA is TGCAGTGCTGGCGACTCCGGAACAGCGGGAGATTTCCACGAGCAGTACTTC.

This clonotype was detected ten times or more. The chain links TRBV6-2 or TRBV6-3 to TRBJ1-4; D uncertain. The CDR3 is made up of 15 amino acids. V lost 2 bases, J lost 6 bases, and 13 bases lay in between. Germline V gene sequence: CDR1 MNHEY, CDR2 SVGEGT. The CDR3: CASSYEVAAYEKLFF. In nucleotides, the CDR3 is TGTGCCAGCAGTTACGAGGTCGCGGCGTATGAAAAACTGTTTTTT.

Remarks on this clonotype: A much larger clone differs by one base, so this may be a read error. The chain is built from TRBV5-1 and TRBJ1-1; D not resolved. Trimming removed 3 bases from V and 2 bases from J, with 11 bases in between. CDR3 length equals 14 residues. In germline, CDR1 is SGHRS, CDR2 YFSETQ. DNA of the CDR3: TGCGCCAGCAGCTCCCCGGGGATAAACACTGAAGCTTTCTTT. Amino acid sequence: CASSSPGINTEAFF.

The V call is TRBV12-3 or TRBV12-4, the J call TRBJ1-4; D might be TRBD1 (5 bases). The V gene lost 4 bases and the J gene lost 8 bases, with 11 bases spanning the gap. The CDR3 runs to 13 residues. In nucleotides, the CDR3 is TGTGCCAGCAGTTCATGGGGCGACGAAAAACTGTTTTTT. It specifies CASSSWGDEKLFF.

This rearrangement joins TRBV2 to TRBJ2-1, with D uncertain. Trimming shortened V by 4 bases and J by 7 bases, and 5 bases separated the two germline ends. The CDR3 loop spans 11 amino acids. Germline V gene lookup returns CDR1 SNHLY and CDR2 FYNNEI. CDR3 loop: CASSGKNEQFF. The CDR3 coding sequence is TGTGCCAGCAGTGGAAAGAATGAGCAGTTCTTC.

The chain couples TRBV20-1 to TRBJ2-5; no firm D call. The J call could be wrong; TRBJ2-7 is a better fit for the DNA end. CDR3 size: 14 residues. Germline-derived CDR1 and CDR2 are DFQATT and SNEGSKA (reference sequence). Here the CDR3 DNA reads TGCAGTGCTAGGGCTACCCCCTCTCTCGACGAGCAGTACTTC. The encoded protein is CSARATPSLDEQYF.

The genes are TRBV6-2 or TRBV6-3 and TRBJ2-1; D possibly corresponds to TRBD2 (6 bases). Germline CDR1 MNHEY, CDR2 SVGEGT. The CDR3 contains 13 residues. Trimming cost V 5 bases and J 9 bases, with 14 bases left between them. Written as DNA, the CDR3 is TGTGCCAGCAGTCACCAGCGGGTTAGTGAGCAGTTCTTC. Its translation is CASSHQRVSEQFF.

This clonotype has a handful of counts. J is TRBJ1-5 and V is TRBV6-2 or TRBV6-3; no definite D call. Trimming shortened V by 0 bases and J by 1 base, and 7 bases separated the two germline ends. This CDR3 has 15 amino acids. From germline, CDR1 is MNHEY and CDR2 SVGEGT. CDR3 loop: CASSYSGRSNQPQHF. The CDR3 nucleotides read TGTGCCAGCAGTTACTCTGGACGGAGCAATCAGCCCCAGCATTTT.

This clonotype was detected many times. The chain carries TRBV28 and TRBJ2-7, with D unresolved. Germline V lookup: CDR1 MDHEN, CDR2 SYDVKM. V lost 7 bases and J 0 bases, leaving 13 bases between the germline ends. The CDR3 spans 14 residues. This CDR3 is CASKQRPVSYEQYF. In nucleotides, the CDR3 is TGTGCCAGCAAACAGCGACCAGTCTCCTACGAGCAGTACTTC.

This clonotype was detected ten times or more. The chain carries TRBV4-3 and TRBJ2-1, with TRBD2 matching 8 bases. The ends lost 3 bases at V and 7 bases at J; junction bases unmatched: 8. Germline V lookup: CDR1 LGHNA, CDR2 YSLEER. The length of the CDR3 is 15 residues. The CDR3 DNA follows: TGCGCCAGCAGCCAGCAGGGACTAGACGGTAATGAGCAGTTCTTC. Protein sequence: CASSQQGLDGNEQFF.

Worth noting for this clonotype: Sequence at one end of the junction differs from germline and may be a read error. J is TRBJ2-3 and V is TRBV7-8; no clear D gene. The CDR3 has 14 amino acids. The V gene's germline CDR1 is SGHVS and CDR2 FQNEAQ. The CDR3 region has the DNA TGTACCAGCAGATATCCTTCGGGCACAGATACGCAGTATTTT. It specifies CTSRYPSGTDTQYF.

The chain combines TRBV5-1 with TRBJ2-3; D is ambiguous. Trimming took 0 bases from V and 6 from J, leaving 11 bases between them. Germline assignment: CDR1 SGHRS and CDR2 YFSETQ. The CDR3 length is 14 residues. The CDR3 DNA is TGCGCCAGCAGCTTGGGCGCGAGTCAGGATACGCAGTATTTT. This codes for CASSLGASQDTQYF. The variable domain in full, completed from reference TRBV5-1 and TRBJ2-3, reads KAGVTQTPRYLIKTRGQQVTLSCSPISGHRSVSWYQQTPGQGLQFLFEYFSETQRNKGNFPGRFSGRQFSNSRSEMNVSTLELGDSALYLCASSLGASQDTQYFGPGTRLTVL.

This clonotype has a handful of counts. The DNA for the CDR3 is TGTGCCAGCAGTTACTCCCCTACGGGGGTCGAAGGCTACACCTTC. This sequence encodes CASSYSPTGVEGYTF. The genes are TRBV6-5 and TRBJ1-2; tentatively, D is TRBD1 (5 bases). This CDR3 has 15 residues. V lost 0 bases and J 8 bases, leaving 16 bases between the germline ends. CDR1 is MNHEY and CDR2 is SVGAGI in the germline V gene.

The rearrangement uses TRBV9 and TRBJ1-4; D not certain. The length of the CDR3 is 16 residues. Germline lookup yields CDR1 SGDLS and CDR2 YYNGEE. V shed 0 bases and J shed 8 bases, with 17 bases lying between them. CDR3 sequence reads: CASSVAPGGGREKLFF. For the CDR3, the DNA is TGTGCCAGCAGCGTAGCTCCAGGAGGAGGGAGAGAAAAACTGTTTTTT.

The chain carries TRBV18 and TRBJ2-3; 14 bases are a match to TRBD2. The germline V gene encodes CDR1 KGHSH and CDR2 LQKENI. J lost 3 bases, V lost 5 bases, and 10 bases had no gene match. The CDR3 is made up of 18 amino acids. CDR3 sequence (DNA): TGTGCCAGCTCAGCAACTTCCGGGACTAGCGGGAGAACAGATACGCAGTATTTT. It codes for CASSATSGTSGRTDTQYF.

The V call is TRBV7-2, the J call TRBJ2-1; D gene unclear. Trimming shortened V by 2 bases and J by 5 bases, and 16 bases separated the two germline ends. This CDR3 has 16 residues. The germline CDR1 and CDR2 sequences are SGHTA and FQGNSA. The CDR3 sequence is CASSLFGLDFDNEQFF. DNA of the CDR3: TGTGCCAGCAGCTTATTCGGGCTAGACTTTGACAATGAGCAGTTCTTC.

The CDR3 here is CASLTSGRYEQYF. In DNA form, the CDR3 reads TGTGCCAGCCTGACTAGCGGCCGATATGAGCAGTACTTC. The chain is built from TRBV6-2 or TRBV6-3 and TRBJ2-5; TRBD2 agrees at 9 bases. The CDR3 sequence is 13 residues long. Germline assignment: CDR1 MNHEY and CDR2 SVGEGT. V lost 8 bases to trimming and J lost 11 bases; unmatched junction nucleotides: 12.

The chain is built from TRBV5-6 and TRBJ2-4; D perhaps matches TRBD2 (6 bases). The J call may be incorrect, as the DNA end agrees better with TRBJ2-7. CDR3 length: 14 residues. Germline CDR1 and CDR2: SGHDT and YYEEEE. CDR3 loop: CASSVSGRIYEQYF. The CDR3 nucleotides read TGTGCCAGCAGCGTATCCGGGAGAATCTACGAGCAGTACTTC.

This clonotype was detected only a few times. The CDR3 coding sequence is TGTGCCACCAGCAGAGATAAGATCTCCTACAATGAGCAGTTCTTC. Protein: CATSRDKISYNEQFF. The chain is built from TRBV15 and TRBJ2-1; D is unclear. The CDR3 is made up of 15 amino acids. CDR1 and CDR2 from the germline V gene are LNHNV and YYDKDF (reference sequence). Trimming took off 0 bases at V and 0 bases at J, with 6 bases between the two ends.

The rearrangement joins TRBV5-1 to TRBJ1-2, with 8 bases that match TRBD1. After removal of 7 bases from V and 0 bases from J, the junction contained 23 bases not matched to a gene. The CDR3 runs to 20 residues. Germline lookup yields CDR1 SGHRS and CDR2 YFSETQ. CDR3 region: CASSPSDRDRSVTTNYGYTF. The CDR3 region has the DNA TGCGCCAGCTCACCTTCGGACAGGGATAGGTCCGTAACAACTAACTATGGCTACACCTTC. The whole variable domain, filled in from reference TRBV5-1 and TRBJ1-2, reads KAGVTQTPRYLIKTRGQQVTLSCSPISGHRSVSWYQQTPGQGLQFLFEYFSETQRNKGNFPGRFSGRQFSNSRSEMNVSTLELGDSALYLCASSPSDRDRSVTTNYGYTFGSGTRLTVV.